This T cell receptor (beta chain) was documented in a study of identical twins. TCRdb reprocessed the 5' RACE reads via MiXCR and lists one record per CDR3 protein. Here the sample spans 1.5 million to 2 million distinct CDR3 sequences, about 32% being singletons. This clonotype was seen a few times. CDR3 length: 12 amino acids. V lost 9 bases and J 3 bases, leaving 9 bases between the germline ends. The chain has TRBV12-3 or TRBV12-4 and TRBJ2-1; D ambiguous. The sample consisted of cord blood. This TCR was recovered from a newborn girl in good health. For the CDR3, the DNA is TGTGCCAGTACCTGGGGCTACAATGAGCAGTTCTTC. It encodes CASTWGYNEQFF.